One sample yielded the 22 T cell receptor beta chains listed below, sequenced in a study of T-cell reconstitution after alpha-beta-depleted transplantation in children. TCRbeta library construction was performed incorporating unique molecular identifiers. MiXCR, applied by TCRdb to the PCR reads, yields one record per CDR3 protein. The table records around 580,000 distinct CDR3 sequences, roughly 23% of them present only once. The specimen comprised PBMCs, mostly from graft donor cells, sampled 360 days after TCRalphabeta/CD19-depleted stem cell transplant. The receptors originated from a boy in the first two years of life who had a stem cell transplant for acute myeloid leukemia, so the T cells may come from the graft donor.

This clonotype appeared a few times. CDR3 residues: CASNRERNTEAFF. The CDR3 DNA follows: TGTGCCAGCAATAGGGAGAGGAACACTGAAGCTTTCTTT. The chain links TRBV12-3 or TRBV12-4 to TRBJ1-1; D ambiguous. The CDR3 has 13 amino acids. Trimming shortened V by 7 bases and J by 1 base, and 10 bases separated the two germline ends.

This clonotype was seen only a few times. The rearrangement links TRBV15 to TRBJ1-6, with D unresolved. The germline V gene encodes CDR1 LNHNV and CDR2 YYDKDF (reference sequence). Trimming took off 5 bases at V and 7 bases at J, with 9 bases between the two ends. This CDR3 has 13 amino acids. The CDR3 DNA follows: TGTGCCACCAGCTTCCCGTTGAATTCACCCCTCCACTTT. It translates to CATSFPLNSPLHF. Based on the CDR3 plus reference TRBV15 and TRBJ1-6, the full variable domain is DAMVIQNPRYQVTQFGKPVTLSCSQTLNHNVMYWYQQKSSQAPKLLFHYYDKDFNNEADTPDNFQSRRPNTSFCFLDIRSPGLGDTAMYLCATSFPLNSPLHFGNGTRLTVT.

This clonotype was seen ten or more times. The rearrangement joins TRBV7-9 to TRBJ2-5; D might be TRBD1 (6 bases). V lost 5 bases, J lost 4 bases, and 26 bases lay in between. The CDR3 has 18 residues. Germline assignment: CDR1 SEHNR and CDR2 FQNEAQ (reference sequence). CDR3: CASSPPIIVRGGGETQYF. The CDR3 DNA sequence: TGTGCCAGCAGCCCACCGATTATTGTCAGGGGTGGTGGAGAGACCCAGTACTTC.

CDR3: CASSPPEAGDEQYF. CDR3 coding DNA: TGTGCCAGCAGCCCCCCTGAGGCGGGGGACGAGCAGTACTTC. The chain couples TRBV7-9 to TRBJ2-7; 7 nucleotides align to TRBD2. The germline gives CDR1 SEHNR, CDR2 FQNEAQ (reference sequence). V dropped 5 bases and J dropped 5; count of bases not matched to a gene: 9. The CDR3 covers 14 residues.

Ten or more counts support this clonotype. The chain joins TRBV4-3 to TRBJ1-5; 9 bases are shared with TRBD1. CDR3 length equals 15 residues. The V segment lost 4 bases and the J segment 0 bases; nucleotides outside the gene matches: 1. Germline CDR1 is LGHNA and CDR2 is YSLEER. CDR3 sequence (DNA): TGCGCCAGCAGCCGGGACAGGGCTAGCAATCAGCCCCAGCATTTT. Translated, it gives CASSRDRASNQPQHF.

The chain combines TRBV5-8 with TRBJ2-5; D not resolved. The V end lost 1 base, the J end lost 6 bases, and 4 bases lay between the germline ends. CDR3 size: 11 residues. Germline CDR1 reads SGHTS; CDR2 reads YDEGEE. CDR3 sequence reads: CASSLLQTQYF. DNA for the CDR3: TGTGCCAGCAGCTTGTTGCAGACCCAGTACTTC.

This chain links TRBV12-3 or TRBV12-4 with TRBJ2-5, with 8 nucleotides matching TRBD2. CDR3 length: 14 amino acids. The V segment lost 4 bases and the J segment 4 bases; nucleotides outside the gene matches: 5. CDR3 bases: TGTGCCAGCAGTTACGGGGGGGCGGGAGAGACCCAGTACTTC. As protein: CASSYGGAGETQYF.

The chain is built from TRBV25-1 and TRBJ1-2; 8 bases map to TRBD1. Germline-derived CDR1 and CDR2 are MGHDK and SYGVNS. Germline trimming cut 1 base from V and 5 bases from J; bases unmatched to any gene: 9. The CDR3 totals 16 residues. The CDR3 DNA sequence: TGTGCCAGCAGTGAATGGAAAGGACAGGGCCTTTATGGCTACACCTTC. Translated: CASSEWKGQGLYGYTF.

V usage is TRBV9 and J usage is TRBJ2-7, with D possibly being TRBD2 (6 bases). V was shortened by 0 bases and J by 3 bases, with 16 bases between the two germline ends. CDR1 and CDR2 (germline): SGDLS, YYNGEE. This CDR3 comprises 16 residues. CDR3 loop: CASSVGGDFPLYEQYF. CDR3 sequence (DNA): TGTGCCAGCAGCGTAGGAGGGGACTTCCCTCTCTACGAGCAGTACTTC. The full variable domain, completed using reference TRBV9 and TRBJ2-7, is DSGVTQTPKHLITATGQRVTLRCSPRSGDLSVYWYQQSLDQGLQFLIQYYNGEERAKGNILERFSAQQFPDLHSELNLSSLELGDSALYFCASSVGGDFPLYEQYFGPGTRLTVT.

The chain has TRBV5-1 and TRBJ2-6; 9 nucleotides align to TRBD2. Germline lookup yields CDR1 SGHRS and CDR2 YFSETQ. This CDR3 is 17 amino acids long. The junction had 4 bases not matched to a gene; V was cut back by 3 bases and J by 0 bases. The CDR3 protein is CASSSLAGSSGANVLTF. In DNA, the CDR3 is TGCGCCAGCAGCTCTCTAGCGGGAAGCTCTGGGGCCAACGTCCTGACTTTC.

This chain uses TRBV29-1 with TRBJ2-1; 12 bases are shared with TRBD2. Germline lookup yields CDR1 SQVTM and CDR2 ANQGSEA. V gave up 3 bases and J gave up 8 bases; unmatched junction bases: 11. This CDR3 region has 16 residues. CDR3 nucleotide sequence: TGCAGCGTTGATATCTCTAGCGGGGGGGCCTTGGATGAGCAGTTCTTC. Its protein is CSVDISSGGALDEQFF.

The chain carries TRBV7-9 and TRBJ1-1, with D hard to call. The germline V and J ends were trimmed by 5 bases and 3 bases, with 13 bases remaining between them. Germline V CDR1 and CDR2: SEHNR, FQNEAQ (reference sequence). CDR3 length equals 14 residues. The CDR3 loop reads CASSADREYTEAFF. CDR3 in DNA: TGTGCCAGCAGCGCAGACCGAGAATACACTGAAGCTTTCTTT.

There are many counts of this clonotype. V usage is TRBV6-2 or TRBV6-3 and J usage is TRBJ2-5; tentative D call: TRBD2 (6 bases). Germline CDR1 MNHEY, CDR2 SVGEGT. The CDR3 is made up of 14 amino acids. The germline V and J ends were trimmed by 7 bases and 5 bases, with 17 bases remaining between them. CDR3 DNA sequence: TGTGCCAGCAACCAGTGGAGGGGAGGCGAGACCCAGTACTTC. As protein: CASNQWRGGETQYF.

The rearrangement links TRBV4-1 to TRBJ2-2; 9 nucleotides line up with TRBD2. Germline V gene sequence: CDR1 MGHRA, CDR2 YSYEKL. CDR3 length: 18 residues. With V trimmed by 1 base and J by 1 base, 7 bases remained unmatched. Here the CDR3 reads CASSQVPAGGVNTGELFF. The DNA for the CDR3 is TGCGCCAGCAGCCAAGTTCCAGCGGGGGGAGTGAACACCGGGGAGCTGTTTTTT.

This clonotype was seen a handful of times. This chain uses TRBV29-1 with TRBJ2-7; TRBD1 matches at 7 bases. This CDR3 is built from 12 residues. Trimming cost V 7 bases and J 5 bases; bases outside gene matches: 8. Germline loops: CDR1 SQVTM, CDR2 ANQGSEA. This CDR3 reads CSGIDRDHEQYF. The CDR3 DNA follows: TGCAGCGGGATTGACAGGGACCACGAGCAGTACTTC.

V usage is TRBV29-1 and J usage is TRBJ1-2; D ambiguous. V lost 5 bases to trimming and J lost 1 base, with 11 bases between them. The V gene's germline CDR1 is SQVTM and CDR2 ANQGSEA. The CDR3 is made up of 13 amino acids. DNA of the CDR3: TGCAGCGTTACGTCCGAGGGTAACTATGGCTACACCTTC. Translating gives CSVTSEGNYGYTF.

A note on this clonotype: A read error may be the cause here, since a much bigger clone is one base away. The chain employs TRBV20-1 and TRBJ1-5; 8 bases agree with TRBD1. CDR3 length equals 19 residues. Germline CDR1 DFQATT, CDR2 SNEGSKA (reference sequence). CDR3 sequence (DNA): TGCTGTGCTAGATCCCCCGACAGGGGAGTTGTCTATAGCAATCAGCCCCAGCATTTT. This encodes CCARSPDRGVVYSNQPQHF.

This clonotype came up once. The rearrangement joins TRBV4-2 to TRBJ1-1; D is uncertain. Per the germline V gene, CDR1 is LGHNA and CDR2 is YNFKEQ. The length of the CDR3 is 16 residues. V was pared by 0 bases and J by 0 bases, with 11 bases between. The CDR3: CASSQDIEGMNTEAFF. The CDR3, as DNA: TGTGCCAGCAGCCAAGATATTGAGGGCATGAACACTGAAGCTTTCTTT.

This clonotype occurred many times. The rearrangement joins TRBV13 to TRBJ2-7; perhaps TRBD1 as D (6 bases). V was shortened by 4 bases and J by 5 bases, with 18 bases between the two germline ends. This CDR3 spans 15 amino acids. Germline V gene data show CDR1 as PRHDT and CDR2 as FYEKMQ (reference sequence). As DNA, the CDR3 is TGTGCCAGCAGCTCGAATTTGGCAGGGGCCCACGAGCAGTACTTC. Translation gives CASSSNLAGAHEQYF.

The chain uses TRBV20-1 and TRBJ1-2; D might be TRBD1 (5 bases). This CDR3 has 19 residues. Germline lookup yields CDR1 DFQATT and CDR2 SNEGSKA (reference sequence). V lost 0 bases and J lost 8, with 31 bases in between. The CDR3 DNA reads TGCAGTGCTAGAGATTTAAGAAAACCTAGGCAGGGTCAAGGTGGAGGCTACACCTTC. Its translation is CSARDLRKPRQGQGGGYTF.

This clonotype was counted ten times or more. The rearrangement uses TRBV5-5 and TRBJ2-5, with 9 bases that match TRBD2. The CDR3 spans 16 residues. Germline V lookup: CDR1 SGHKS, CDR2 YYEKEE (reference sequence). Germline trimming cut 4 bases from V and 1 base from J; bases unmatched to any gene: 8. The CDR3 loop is CASSHERGAGQETQYF. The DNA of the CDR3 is TGTGCCAGCAGCCACGAGCGGGGGGCCGGCCAAGAGACCCAGTACTTC.

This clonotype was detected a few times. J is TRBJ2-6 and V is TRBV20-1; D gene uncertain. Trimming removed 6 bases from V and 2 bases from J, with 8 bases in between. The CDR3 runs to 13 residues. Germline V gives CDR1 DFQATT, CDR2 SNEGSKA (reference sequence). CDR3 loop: CSAGLAGANVLTF. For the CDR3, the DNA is TGCAGTGCCGGCCTCGCTGGGGCCAACGTCCTGACTTTC.